This paragraph reports one TCR beta chain. The repertoire was sequenced with immunoSEQ multiplex PCR; TCRdb's copy has only in-frame clones and lacks some. The sample comprises some 120,000 clones, over 90% of which are singletons, and 6.6% rests with the top ten. The sample originates from a study of T cell responses to AZD1222 COVID-19 vaccine. The TCR comes from an adult in good health. Sequences were derived from peripheral blood, sampled on day 0 of AZD1222 vaccination.

The CDR3 protein is CATRDSTTNEKLFF. For the CDR3, the DNA is TGTGCCACCCGGGACAGCACAACTAATGAAAAACTGTTTTTT. The chain uses TRBV2 and TRBJ1-4; 7 nucleotides match TRBD1. The CDR3 loop spans 14 amino acids. The ends lost 10 bases at V and 0 bases at J; junction bases unmatched: 5. Germline CDR1 SNHLY, CDR2 FYNNEI. Supplemented by reference TRBV2 and TRBJ1-4, the full variable domain reads EPEVTQTPSHQVTQMGQEVILRCVPISNHLYFYWYRQILGQKVEFLVSFYNNEISEKSEIFDDQFSVERPDGSNFTLKIRSTKLEDSAMYFCATRDSTTNEKLFFGSGTQLSVL.